This entry concerns a single TCR beta chain. Its target is not known. The data derive from a study of shared clonotypes between healthy human individuals. Study results and caveats: With few donors, the genetic and exposure-history diversity represented was limited.

Germline values: CDR1 MDHEN, CDR2 SYDVKM. Trimming removed 5 bases from V and 7 bases from J, with 20 bases in between. This CDR3 has 15 residues. This was a deep-level run. The replicate PCRs on unsorted PBMC were given 250 to 300 ng DNA, which is around 31,000 T cell genomes. Sequencing was performed with immunoSEQ multiplex PCR; in TCRdb, only in-frame clones are kept and a portion is missing. The sample carries approximately 470,000 clones, about 85% recorded once. This receptor was obtained from a woman between 35 and 50 years old in good health. Some clones in this sample may be carry-over from other donors' samples. V gene TRBV28 combines with J gene TRBJ1-2, with a tentative D call TRBD1 (6 bases). Source material: PBMCs. The CDR3 sequence: CASSLGHSVGGGYTF. The CDR3 DNA reads TGTGCCAGCAGTCTGGGACATTCCGTCGGGGGTGGCTACACCTTC.